The TCR beta chain described here comes from a study of T cells after yellow fever vaccination. Study-wide results and caveats: A small proportion of clonotypes was detected in both the CD4 and CD8 compartments. Post-booster reappearance was seen for most primary-vaccination clones (around 96% CD4, 80% to 90% CD8). A secondary response was less intense yet reached its peak sooner, at day 5 versus 15.

TCR cDNA, made by 5'RACE template switching, carried an added universal primer site and UMIs. From the 5' RACE reads, TCRdb called clonotypes with MiXCR, one entry per CDR3 protein. Of a few hundred thousand distinct CDR3 sequences detected, around 7% appear once; the ten largest clones hold approximately 0.85%. About this clonotype itself: Its specificity is not known.

The TCR comes from a man aged 25 to 40 who received the YFV17D yellow fever vaccine. Sequences were derived from CD4+ T cells sorted from PBMCs, sampled 15 days after the yellow fever booster vaccination.

The CDR3 DNA reads TGCGCCAGCAGCTCGCAGGGGCAGGTCAATGAGCAGTTCTTC. The encoded protein is CASSSQGQVNEQFF. This chain joins TRBV5-1 and TRBJ2-1; a weak D match, TRBD1 (6 bases). Germline V gene data show CDR1 as SGHRS and CDR2 as YFSETQ. The CDR3 spans 14 residues. The ends were cut back, 3 bases at V and 6 bases at J, with 13 bases in the middle. The full variable domain, completed using reference TRBV5-1 and TRBJ2-1, is KAGVTQTPRYLIKTRGQQVTLSCSPISGHRSVSWYQQTPGQGLQFLFEYFSETQRNKGNFPGRFSGRQFSNSRSEMNVSTLELGDSALYLCASSSQGQVNEQFFGPGTRLTVL.